What follows is one T cell receptor beta chain and its context. The CDR3 sequence is 13 residues long. V lost 1 base, J lost 4 bases, and 5 bases lay in between. The germline V gene encodes CDR1 SEHNR and CDR2 FQNEAQ (reference sequence). This record comes from a study of blood T cell repertoires in COVID-19. In the study overall: The samples span acute and convalescent COVID-19 from the United States, Italy and Spain. T cells, B-cell-depleted T cells, or PBMCs provided the cDNA or gDNA that served as material.

In the original workflow: Researchers report that nucleated cell counts were estimated from reference gene primer amplification. The protocol was immunoSEQ multiplex PCR, while the TCRdb copy is restricted to in-frame clones and leaves out a portion. The V and J calls and clone size come from that table; D and trimming were worked out from the DNA. The sample holds 260,000 or so clones, approximately 88% seen once. The rearrangement joins TRBV7-9 to TRBJ1-5; D is unresolved. The specimen was peripheral blood. The clonotype was recovered from a human donor in a cohort sampled during active COVID-19. CDR3: CASSLDGNQPQHF. CDR3 in DNA: TGTGCCAGCAGCTTAGACGGGAATCAGCCCCAGCATTTT.